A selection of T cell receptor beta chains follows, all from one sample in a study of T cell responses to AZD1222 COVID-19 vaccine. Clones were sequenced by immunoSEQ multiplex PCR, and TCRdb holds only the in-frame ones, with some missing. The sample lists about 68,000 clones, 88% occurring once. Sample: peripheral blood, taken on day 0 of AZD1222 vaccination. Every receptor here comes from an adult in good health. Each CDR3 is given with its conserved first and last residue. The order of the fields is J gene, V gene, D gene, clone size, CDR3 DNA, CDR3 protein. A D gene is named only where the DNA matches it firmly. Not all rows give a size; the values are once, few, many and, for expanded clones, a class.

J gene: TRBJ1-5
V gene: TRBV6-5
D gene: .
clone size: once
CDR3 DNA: TGTGCCAGCAGGGTCACCCTGTATAGCAATCAGCCCCAGCATTTT
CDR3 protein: CASRVTLYSNQPQHF

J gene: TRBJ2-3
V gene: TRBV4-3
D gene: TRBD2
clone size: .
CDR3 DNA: TGCGCCAGCAGCCAAGACTCGTCTAGCGGTAAAGATACGCAGTATTTT
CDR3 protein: CASSQDSSSGKDTQYF

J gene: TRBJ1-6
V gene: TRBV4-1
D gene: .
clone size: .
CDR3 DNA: TGCGCCAGCAGCCAAGAGGGGGTGTTGGGGGGAAGTCGGGTTTCACCCCTCCACTTT
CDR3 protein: CASSQEGVLGGSRVSPLHF

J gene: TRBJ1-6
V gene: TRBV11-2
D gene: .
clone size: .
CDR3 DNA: TGTGCCAGCAGCTCCTCTAATTCACCCCTCCACTTT
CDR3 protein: CASSSSNSPLHF

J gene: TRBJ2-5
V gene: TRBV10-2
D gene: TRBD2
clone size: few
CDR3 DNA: TGCGCCAGCAGGGGACTAGCGGGAGGTGGGGAGACCCAGTACTTC
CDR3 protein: CASRGLAGGGETQYF

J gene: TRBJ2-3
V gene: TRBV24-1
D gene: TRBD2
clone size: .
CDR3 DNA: TGTGCCACCAGTGATCCGACAGGGGGACTAGCGGGAGATACGCAGTATTTT
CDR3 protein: CATSDPTGGLAGDTQYF

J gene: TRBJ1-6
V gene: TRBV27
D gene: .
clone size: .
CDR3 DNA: TGTGCCAGCAGTTTTAGTGGGGGAGCCGGCTATAATTCACCCCTCCACTTT
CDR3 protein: CASSFSGGAGYNSPLHF

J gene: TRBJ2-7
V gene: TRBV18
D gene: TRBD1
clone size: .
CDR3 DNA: TGTGCCAGCTCACGGGCAGGGGGAACCTACGAGCAGTACTTC
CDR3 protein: CASSRAGGTYEQYF

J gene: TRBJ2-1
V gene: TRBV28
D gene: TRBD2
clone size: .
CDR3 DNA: TGTGCCAGCAGAGTAGCGGGAGCGGGCAATGAGCAGTTCTTC
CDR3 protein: CASRVAGAGNEQFF

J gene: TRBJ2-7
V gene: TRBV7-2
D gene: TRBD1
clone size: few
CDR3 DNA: TGTGCCAGCAGCAGGGACAGGGCCTCCTACGAGCAGTACTTC
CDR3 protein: CASSRDRASYEQYF

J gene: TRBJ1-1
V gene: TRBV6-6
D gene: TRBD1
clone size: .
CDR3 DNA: TGTGCCAGCAGTCCCCGGGACAGGGTGGAGAACACTGAAGCTTTCTTT
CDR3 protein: CASSPRDRVENTEAFF

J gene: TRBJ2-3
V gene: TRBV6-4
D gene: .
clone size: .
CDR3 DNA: TGTGCCAGCAGTGAAATTGGGGGTTCTCACGATACGCAGTATTTT
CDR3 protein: CASSEIGGSHDTQYF

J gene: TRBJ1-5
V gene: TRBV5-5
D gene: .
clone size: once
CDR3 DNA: TGTGCCAGCAGAGGGGGTCAGCCCCAGCATTTT
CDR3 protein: CASRGGQPQHF

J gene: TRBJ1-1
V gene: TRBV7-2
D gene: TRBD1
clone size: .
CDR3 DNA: TGTGCCAGCAGCCCCCGAACCGGGACAGGGAACACTGAAGCTTTCTTT
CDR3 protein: CASSPRTGTGNTEAFF

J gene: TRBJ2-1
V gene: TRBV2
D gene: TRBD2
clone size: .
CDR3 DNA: TGTGCCAGCAGGCCCCCCAGGATAGCGGGAGGCCCTAATGAGCAGTTCTTC
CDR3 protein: CASRPPRIAGGPNEQFF

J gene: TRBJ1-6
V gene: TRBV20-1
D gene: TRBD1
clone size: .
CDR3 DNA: TGCAGTGCTAGTCGACAGGGCCCGGACAATTCACCCCTCCACTTT
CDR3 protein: CSASRQGPDNSPLHF

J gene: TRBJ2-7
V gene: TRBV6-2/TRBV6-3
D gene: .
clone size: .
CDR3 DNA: TGTGCCAGCAGTTACAACAGTATCCACGAGCAGTACTTC
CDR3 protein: CASSYNSIHEQYF

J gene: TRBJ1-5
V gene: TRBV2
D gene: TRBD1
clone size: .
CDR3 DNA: TGTGCCAGCACCCCTAACAGGGGTAATCAGCCCCAGCATTTT
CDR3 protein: CASTPNRGNQPQHF

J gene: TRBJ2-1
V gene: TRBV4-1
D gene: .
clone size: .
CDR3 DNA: TGCGCCAGCAGCCTTCGCGGGGAGTACAATGAGCAGTTCTTC
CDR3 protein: CASSLRGEYNEQFF

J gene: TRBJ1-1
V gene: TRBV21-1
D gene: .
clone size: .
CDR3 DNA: TGTGCCAGGCGAGCGGAAATTAAAAACACTGAAGCTTTCTTT
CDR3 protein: CARRAEIKNTEAFF

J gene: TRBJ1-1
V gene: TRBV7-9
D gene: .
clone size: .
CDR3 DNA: TGTGCCAGCAGCCTCGCCCTAAGGGTGGGCACTGAAGCTTTCTTT
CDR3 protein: CASSLALRVGTEAFF

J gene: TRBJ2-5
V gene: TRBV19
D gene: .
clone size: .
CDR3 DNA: TGTGCCAGTAGTGGCCACCCGTACCAAGAGACCCAGTACTTC
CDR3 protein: CASSGHPYQETQYF

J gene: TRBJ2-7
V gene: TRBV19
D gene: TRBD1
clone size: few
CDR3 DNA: TGTGCCACATCCCCGGGACAGAACTACGAGCAGTACTTC
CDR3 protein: CATSPGQNYEQYF

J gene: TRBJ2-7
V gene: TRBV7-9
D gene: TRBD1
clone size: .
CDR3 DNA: TGTGCCAGCAGCTTAATTACAGGGGGCCCCGAGCAGTACTTC
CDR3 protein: CASSLITGGPEQYF

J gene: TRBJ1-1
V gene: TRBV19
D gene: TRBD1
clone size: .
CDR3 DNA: TGTGCCAGTACCCTTCCACCGGGACAGGGGAACACTGAAGCTTTCTTT
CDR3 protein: CASTLPPGQGNTEAFF

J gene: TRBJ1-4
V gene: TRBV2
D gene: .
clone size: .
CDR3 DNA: TGTGCCAGCACAAGGCGGTCAACTAATGAAAAACTGTTTTTT
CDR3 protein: CASTRRSTNEKLFF

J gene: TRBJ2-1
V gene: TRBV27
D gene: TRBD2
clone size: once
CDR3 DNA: TGTGCCAGCAGTTTCTACTCAGCGGGAGGGCTCAATGAGCAGTTCTTC
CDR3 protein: CASSFYSAGGLNEQFF

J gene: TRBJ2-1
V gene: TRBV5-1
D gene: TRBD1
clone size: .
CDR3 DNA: TGCGCCAGCAGCTTGGGGGCAGGGGGCGAGTACAATGAGCAGTTCTTC
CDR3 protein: CASSLGAGGEYNEQFF

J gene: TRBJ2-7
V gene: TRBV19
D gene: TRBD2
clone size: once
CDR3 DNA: TGTGCCAGTAAGCCGACTAGCGGAGACTCCTACGAGCAGTACTTC
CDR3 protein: CASKPTSGDSYEQYF

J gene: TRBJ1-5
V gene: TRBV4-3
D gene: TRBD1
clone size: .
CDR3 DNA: TGCGCCAGCAGCTCAGACAGGGGAAATCAGCCCCAGCATTTT
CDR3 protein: CASSSDRGNQPQHF

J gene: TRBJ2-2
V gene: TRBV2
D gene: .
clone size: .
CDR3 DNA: TGTGCCAGCAGACCAAGCGCCGGGGAGCTGTTTTTT
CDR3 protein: CASRPSAGELFF

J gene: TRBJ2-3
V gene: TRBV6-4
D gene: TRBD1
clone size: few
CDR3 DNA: TGTGCCAGCAGTGACCAGGCGGGACAGGGGGCAGATACGCAGTATTTT
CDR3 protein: CASSDQAGQGADTQYF

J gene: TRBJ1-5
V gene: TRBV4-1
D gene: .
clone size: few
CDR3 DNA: TGCGCCAGCAGCCAAGAAAGCAGGGGAAGTCAGCCCCAGCATTTT
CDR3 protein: CASSQESRGSQPQHF